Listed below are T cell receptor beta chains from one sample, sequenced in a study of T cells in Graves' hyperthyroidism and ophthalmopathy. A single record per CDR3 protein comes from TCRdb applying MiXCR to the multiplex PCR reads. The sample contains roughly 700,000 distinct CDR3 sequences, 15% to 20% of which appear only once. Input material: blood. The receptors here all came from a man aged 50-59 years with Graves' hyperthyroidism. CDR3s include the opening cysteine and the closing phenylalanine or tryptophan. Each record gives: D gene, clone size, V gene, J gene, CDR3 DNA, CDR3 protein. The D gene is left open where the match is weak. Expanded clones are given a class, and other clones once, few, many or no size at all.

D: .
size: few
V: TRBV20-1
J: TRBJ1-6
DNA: TGCAGTGCTAGAGATCTCGGCAGCAATTCACCCCTCCACTTT
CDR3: CSARDLGSNSPLHF

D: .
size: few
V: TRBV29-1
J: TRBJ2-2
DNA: TGCAGCGTTGAGGCCAGGAACACCGGGGAGCTGTTTTTT
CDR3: CSVEARNTGELFF

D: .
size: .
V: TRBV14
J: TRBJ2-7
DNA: TGTGCCAGCAGCCAATACCGGGGGCCATACGAGCAGTACTTC
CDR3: CASSQYRGPYEQYF

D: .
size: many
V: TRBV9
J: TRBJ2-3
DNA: TGTGCCAGCAGCGTCCTGGCGCGCCCTAGCACAGATACGCAGTATTTT
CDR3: CASSVLARPSTDTQYF

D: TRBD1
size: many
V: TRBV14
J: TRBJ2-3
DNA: TGTGCCAGCAGCTCTGTTTACAGGGGAGGCACAGATACGCAGTATTTT
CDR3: CASSSVYRGGTDTQYF

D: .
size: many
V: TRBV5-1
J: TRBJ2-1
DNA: TGTGCCAGCAGTTTTCTCGCCAATGAGCAGTTCTTC
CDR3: CASSFLANEQFF

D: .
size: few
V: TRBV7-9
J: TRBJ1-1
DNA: TGTGCCAGCAGGAATACCTGGGGTCAGGAAGCTTTCTTT
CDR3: CASRNTWGQEAFF

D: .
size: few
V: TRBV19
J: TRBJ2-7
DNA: TGTGCCAGTAGTCCATTTGACAAACCCCCCTACGAGCAGTACTTC
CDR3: CASSPFDKPPYEQYF

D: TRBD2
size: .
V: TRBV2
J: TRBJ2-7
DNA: TGTGCCAGCAGGGTCGCTAGCGGGAGCTCCTACGAGCAGTACTTC
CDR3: CASRVASGSSYEQYF

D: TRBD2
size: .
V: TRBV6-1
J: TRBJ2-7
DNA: TGTGCCAGCAGTCTTAGCGGGAGGGCCCTCTACGAGCAGTACTTC
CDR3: CASSLSGRALYEQYF

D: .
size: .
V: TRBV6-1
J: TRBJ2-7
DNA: TGTGCCAGCAGTAGGGGGTTTAACTACGAGCAGTACTTC
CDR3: CASSRGFNYEQYF

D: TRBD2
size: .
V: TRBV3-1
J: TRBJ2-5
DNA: TGTGCCAGCAGCCGCCGGGGGGGGGGGCACCAAGAGACCCAGTACTTC
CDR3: CASSRRGGGHQETQYF

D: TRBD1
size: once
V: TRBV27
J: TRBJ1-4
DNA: TGTGCCAGCAGTCGGCGGACAGGGCCGGATGAAAAACTGTTTTTT
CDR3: CASSRRTGPDEKLFF

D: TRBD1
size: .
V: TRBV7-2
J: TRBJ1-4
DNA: TGTGCCAGCAGCGTAACAGGGGCTGCTAATGAAAAACTGTTTTTT
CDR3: CASSVTGAANEKLFF

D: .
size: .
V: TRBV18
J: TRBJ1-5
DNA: TGTGCCAGCTCACAGGAATACGACAGGAATCAGCCCCAGCATTTT
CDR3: CASSQEYDRNQPQHF

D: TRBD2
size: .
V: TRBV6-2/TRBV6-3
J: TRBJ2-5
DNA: TGTGCCAGCAGTTACGCATATGAGACTAGCCGTATCTTGGACTTC
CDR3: CASSYAYETSRILDF

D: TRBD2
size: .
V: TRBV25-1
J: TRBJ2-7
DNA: TGTGCCAGCAGTGACCAGAGCGGGAGCTTCACCTACGAGCAGTACTTC
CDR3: CASSDQSGSFTYEQYF

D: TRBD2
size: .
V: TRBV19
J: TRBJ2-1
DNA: TGTGCCAGTAGCCTAACTAGCGGGGAATACAATGAGCAGTTCTTC
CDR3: CASSLTSGEYNEQFF